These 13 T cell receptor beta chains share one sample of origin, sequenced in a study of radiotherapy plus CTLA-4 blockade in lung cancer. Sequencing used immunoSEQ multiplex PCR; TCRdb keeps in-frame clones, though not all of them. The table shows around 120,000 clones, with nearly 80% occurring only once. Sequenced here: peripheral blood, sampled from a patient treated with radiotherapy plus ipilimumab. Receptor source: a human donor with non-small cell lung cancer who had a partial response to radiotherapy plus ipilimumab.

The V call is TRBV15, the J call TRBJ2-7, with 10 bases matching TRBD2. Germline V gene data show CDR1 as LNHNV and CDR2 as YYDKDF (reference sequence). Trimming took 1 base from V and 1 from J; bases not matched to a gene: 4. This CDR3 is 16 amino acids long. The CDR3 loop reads CATSRGAGGQSYEQYV. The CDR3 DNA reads TGTGCCACCAGCAGAGGAGCGGGAGGGCAATCCTACGAGCAGTACGTC.

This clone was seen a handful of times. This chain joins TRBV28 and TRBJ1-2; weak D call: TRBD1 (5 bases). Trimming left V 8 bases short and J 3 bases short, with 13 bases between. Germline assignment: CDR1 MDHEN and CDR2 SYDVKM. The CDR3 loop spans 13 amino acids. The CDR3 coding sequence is TGTGCCAGCTGCGCAGGGCTTTACTATGGCTACACCTTC. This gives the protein CASCAGLYYGYTF.

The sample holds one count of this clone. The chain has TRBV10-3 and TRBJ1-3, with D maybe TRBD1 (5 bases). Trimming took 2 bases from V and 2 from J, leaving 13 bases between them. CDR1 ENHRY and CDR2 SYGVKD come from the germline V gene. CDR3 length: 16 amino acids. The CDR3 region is CAISERGSSTGNTIYF. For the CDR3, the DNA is TGTGCCATCAGTGAGAGGGGCAGTTCAACTGGAAACACCATATATTTT.

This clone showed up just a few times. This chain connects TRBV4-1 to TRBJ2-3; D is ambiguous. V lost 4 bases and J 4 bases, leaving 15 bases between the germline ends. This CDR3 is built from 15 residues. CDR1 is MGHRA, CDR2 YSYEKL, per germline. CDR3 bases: TGCGCCAGCAGCCTCGGAGAGACGTCGGCAGATACGCAGTATTTT. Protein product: CASSLGETSADTQYF.

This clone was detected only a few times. CDR3 in amino acids: CASSPSLESTEAFF. Written as DNA, the CDR3 is TGTGCCAGCTCACCTAGTCTAGAAAGCACTGAAGCTTTCTTT. The genes are TRBV18 and TRBJ1-1; the D is unclear. Germline CDR1 is KGHSH and CDR2 is LQKENI. The CDR3 has 14 residues. Trimming pared 3 bases from V and 4 bases from J, leaving 12 bases between.

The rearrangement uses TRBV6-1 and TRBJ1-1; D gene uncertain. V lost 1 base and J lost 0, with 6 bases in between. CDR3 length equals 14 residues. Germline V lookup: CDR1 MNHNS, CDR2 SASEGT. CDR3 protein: CASSEGTMNTEAFF. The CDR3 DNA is TGTGCCAGCAGTGAAGGGACTATGAACACTGAAGCTTTCTTT.

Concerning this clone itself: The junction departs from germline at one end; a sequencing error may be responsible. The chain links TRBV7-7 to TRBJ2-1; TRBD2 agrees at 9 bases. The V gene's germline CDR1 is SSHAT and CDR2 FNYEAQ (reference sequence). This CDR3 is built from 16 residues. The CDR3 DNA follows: TGTGCTAGCAGCTCGACTAGCGGCAGCTCCTACAATGAGCAGTTCTTC. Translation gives CASSSTSGSSYNEQFF. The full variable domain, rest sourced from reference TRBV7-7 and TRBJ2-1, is GAGVSQSPRYKVTKRGQDVTLRCDPISSHATLYWYQQALGQGPEFLTYFNYEAQPDKSGLPSDRFSAERPEGSISTLTIQRTEQRDSAMYRCASSSTSGSSYNEQFFGPGTRLTVL.

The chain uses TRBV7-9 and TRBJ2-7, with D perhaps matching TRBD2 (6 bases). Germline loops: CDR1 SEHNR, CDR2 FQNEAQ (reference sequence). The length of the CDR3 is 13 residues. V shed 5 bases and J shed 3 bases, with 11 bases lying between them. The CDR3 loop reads CASSPTGVYEQYV. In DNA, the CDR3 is TGTGCCAGCAGCCCAACGGGGGTCTACGAGCAGTACGTC.

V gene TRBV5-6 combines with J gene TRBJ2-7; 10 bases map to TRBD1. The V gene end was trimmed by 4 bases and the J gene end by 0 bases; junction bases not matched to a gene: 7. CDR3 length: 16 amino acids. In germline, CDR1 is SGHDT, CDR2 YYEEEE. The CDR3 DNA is TGTGCCAGCAGCCGCCGGGACAGGGGTCCCTCCTACGAGCAGTACGTC. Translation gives CASSRRDRGPSYEQYV.

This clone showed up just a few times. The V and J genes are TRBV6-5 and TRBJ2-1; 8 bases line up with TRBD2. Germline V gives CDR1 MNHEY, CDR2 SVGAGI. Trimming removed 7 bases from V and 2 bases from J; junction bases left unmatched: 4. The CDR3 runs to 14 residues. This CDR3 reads CASTREATYNEQFF. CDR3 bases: TGTGCCAGCACGCGGGAGGCTACCTACAATGAGCAGTTCTTC.

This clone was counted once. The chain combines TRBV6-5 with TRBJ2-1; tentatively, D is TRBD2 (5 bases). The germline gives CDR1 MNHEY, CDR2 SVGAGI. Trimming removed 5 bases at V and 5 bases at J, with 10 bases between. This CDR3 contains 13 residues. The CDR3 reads CASSVRGNNEQFF. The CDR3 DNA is TGTGCCAGCAGTGTACGAGGGAACAATGAGCAGTTCTTC.

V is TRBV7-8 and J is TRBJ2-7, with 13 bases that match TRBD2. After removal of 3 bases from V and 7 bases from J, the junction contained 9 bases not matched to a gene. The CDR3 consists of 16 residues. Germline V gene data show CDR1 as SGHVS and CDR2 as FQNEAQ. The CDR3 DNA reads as TGTGCCAGCAGCTTGCCCGGACTAGCGGGAGAACCTGAGCAGTACGTC. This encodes CASSLPGLAGEPEQYV.

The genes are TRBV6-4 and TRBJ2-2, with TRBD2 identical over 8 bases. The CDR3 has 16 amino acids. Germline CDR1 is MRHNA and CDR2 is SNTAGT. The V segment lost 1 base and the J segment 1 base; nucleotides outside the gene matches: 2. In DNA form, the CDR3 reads TGTGCCAGCAGTGACTGGCTAGCGGGGAACACCGGGGAGCTGTTTTTT. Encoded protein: CASSDWLAGNTGELFF.